The entry below describes one T cell receptor beta chain. Its antigen is currently unknown. The data belong to a study of hypomethylating agent response in myelodysplastic syndrome. In the study overall: Of patients, about 75% of the 11 got azacitidine and 3 of 11 decitabine. Study observations and caveats: Novel MDS antigen recognition by shared GLIPH2 clusters is possible but unvalidated. Control donors' ages did not match those of MDS patients.

This CDR3 has 15 residues. The germline gives CDR1 MGHDK, CDR2 SYGVNS. With 1 base removed from V and 7 bases from J, the gap between germline ends came to 13 bases. Survey resolution used two replicates of roughly 200 ng, totaling roughly 400 ng DNA. This table comes from immunoSEQ multiplex PCR, and its TCRdb copy is limited to in-frame clones, with some not included. The data contain fewer than 7,500 clones, over 80% of them seen just once; the ten biggest clones take up approximately 10%. The chain joins TRBV25-1 to TRBJ1-4; TRBD1 might be the D (6 bases). Sequenced here: bone marrow, sampled before or after starting hypomethylating agent treatment for myelodysplastic syndrome (not recorded which). This receptor was obtained from a human donor with myelodysplastic syndrome. In nucleotides, the CDR3 is TGTGCCAGCAGTGAATCTTACAGGGTGGGTGAAAAACTGTTTTTT. Its protein is CASSESYRVGEKLFF.